This T cell receptor (beta chain) derives from a study of T cells in women clearing cervical HPV infection. CDR1 SGHNT and CDR2 YENEEA come from the germline V gene. There are 12 residues in the CDR3. Concerning this clone itself: Read coverage stops 3 residues before the CDR3 terminus; the germline J gene supplies the remainder.

TCRdb's table, derived via immunoSEQ multiplex PCR, lists solely in-frame clones and lacks some. The sample includes some 40,000 clones. The sample consisted of blood buffy coat. This chain links TRBV11-3 with TRBJ1-1, with a weak D call TRBD1 (6 bases). This clonotype was obtained from a woman aged 18-70 years with a cervical HPV16 infection that either progressed to CIN3+ or cleared (not recorded which). The CDR3 DNA, read in part, is TGTGCCAGCAGCTTAGAAACAGGGAGG. Its protein is CASSLETGR. The complete CDR3 reads CASSLETGRAFF.